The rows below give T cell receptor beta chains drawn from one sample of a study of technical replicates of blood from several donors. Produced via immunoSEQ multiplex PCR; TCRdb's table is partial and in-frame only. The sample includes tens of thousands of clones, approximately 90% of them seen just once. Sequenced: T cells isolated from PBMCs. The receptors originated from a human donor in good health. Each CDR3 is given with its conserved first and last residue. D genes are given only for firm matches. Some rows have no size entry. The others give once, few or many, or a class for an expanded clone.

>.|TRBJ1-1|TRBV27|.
CASRGQLMNTEAFF
TGTGCCAGCAGGGGACAACTCATGAACACTGAAGCTTTCTTT
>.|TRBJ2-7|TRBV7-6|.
CASSLGYHGGVCYEQYF
TGTGCCAGCAGCTTAGGGTACCACGGTGGAGTATGCTACGAGCAGTACTTC
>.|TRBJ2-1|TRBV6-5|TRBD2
CASSYSLYGRHNEQFF
TGTGCCAGCAGTTACTCTTTATACGGGAGGCACAATGAGCAGTTCTTC
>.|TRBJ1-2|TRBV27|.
CASSFKASGYGYTF
TGTGCCAGCAGTTTTAAGGCATCAGGCTATGGCTACACCTTC
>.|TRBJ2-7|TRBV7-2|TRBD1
CASSLVRQGGEQYF
TGTGCCAGCAGCTTAGTGCGACAGGGGGGGGAGCAGTACTTC
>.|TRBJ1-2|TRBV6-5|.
CASSSISYGYTF
TGTGCCAGCAGTTCGATTAGTTATGGCTACACCTTC
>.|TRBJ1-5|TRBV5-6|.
CASSLMRLGAYNQPQHF
TGTGCCAGCAGCTTGATGCGGTTAGGGGCGTACAATCAGCCCCAGCATTTT
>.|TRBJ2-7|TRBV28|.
CASSLLIADIVDYEQYF
TGTGCCAGCAGCCTATTGATCGCGGACATAGTGGACTACGAGCAGTACTTC
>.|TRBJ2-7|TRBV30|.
CAWARAATYEQYF
TGTGCCTGGGCGCGGGCTGCCACCTACGAGCAGTACTTC
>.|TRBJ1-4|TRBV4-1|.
CASSPRAPNEKLFF
TGCGCCAGCAGCCCGAGGGCCCCTAATGAAAAACTGTTTTTT
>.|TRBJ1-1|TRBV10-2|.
CASHGMDRETDTEAFF
TGCGCCAGCCATGGGATGGATCGGGAAACGGACACTGAAGCTTTCTTT
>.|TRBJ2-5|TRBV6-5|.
CASSYAGETQYF
TGTGCCAGCAGTTACGCGGGGGAGACCCAGTACTTC
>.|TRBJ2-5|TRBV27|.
CASSYQQGTQYF
TGTGCCAGCAGTTATCAGCAGGGGACCCAGTACTTC
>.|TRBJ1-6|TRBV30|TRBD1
CAWGGTGVFDNSPLHF
TGTGCCTGGGGGGGGACAGGGGTGTTCGATAATTCACCCCTCCACTTT
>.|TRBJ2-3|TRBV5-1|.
CASSLEATVTGSTDTQYF
TGCGCCAGCAGCTTGGAAGCCACAGTCACTGGGAGCACAGATACGCAGTATTTT
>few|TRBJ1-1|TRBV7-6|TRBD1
CASSPEGQGRNTEAFF
TGTGCCAGCAGCCCCGAAGGACAGGGGAGGAACACTGAAGCTTTCTTT
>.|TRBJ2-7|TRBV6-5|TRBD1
CASSLLGGHEQYF
TGTGCCAGCAGTTTACTAGGGGGCCACGAGCAGTACTTC
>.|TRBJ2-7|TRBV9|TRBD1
CASSVSGTGAVEQYF
TGTGCCAGCAGCGTATCGGGGACAGGGGCCGTCGAGCAGTACTTC
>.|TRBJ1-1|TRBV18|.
CASSPERINTEAFF
TGTGCCAGCTCACCAGAGCGGATTAACACTGAAGCTTTCTTT
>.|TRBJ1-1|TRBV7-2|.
CASSLQGLTEAFF
TGTGCCAGCAGCTTACAGGGACTCACTGAAGCTTTCTTT
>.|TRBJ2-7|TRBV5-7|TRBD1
CASSFDRGPYEQYF
TGTGCCAGCAGCTTTGACAGGGGGCCCTACGAGCAGTACTTC
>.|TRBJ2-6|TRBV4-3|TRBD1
CASSQDVVGSQGAGANVLTF
TGCGCCAGCAGCCAAGACGTGGTCGGCTCGCAGGGGGCTGGGGCCAACGTCCTGACTTTC
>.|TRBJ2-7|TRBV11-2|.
CASSLAGVGHEQYF
TGTGCCAGCAGCTTAGCGGGAGTAGGTCACGAGCAGTACTTC
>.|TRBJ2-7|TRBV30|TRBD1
CAWGTGGHEQYF
TGTGCCTGGGGGACAGGGGGCCACGAGCAGTACTTC
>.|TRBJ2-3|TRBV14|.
CASSQVTFTDTQYF
TGTGCCAGCAGCCAAGTTACATTCACAGATACGCAGTATTTT
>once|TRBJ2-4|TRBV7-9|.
CASTKRKAKNIQYF
TGTGCCAGCACCAAGAGAAAAGCCAAAAACATTCAGTACTTC
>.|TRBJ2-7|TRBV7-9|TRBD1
CASSSLGTGLGEQYF
TGTGCCAGCAGCTCGCTCGGGACAGGGCTAGGGGAGCAGTACTTC
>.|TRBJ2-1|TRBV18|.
CASSPPSLHNEQFF
TGTGCCAGCTCACCACCGTCACTCCACAATGAGCAGTTCTTC
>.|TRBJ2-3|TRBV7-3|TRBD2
CASSLGLAGGADTQYF
TGTGCCAGCAGCTTAGGACTAGCGGGAGGGGCAGATACGCAGTATTTT
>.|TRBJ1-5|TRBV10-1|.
CASILPGTPYTYSNQPQHF
TGCGCCAGCATTTTACCCGGGACACCTTATACCTATAGCAATCAGCCCCAGCATTTT
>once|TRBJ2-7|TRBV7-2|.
CASSPDRLLYEQYF
TGTGCCAGCAGCCCCGACAGGCTCCTCTACGAGCAGTACTTC
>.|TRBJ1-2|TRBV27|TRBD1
CASSELGQWTYGYTF
TGTGCCAGCAGTGAACTGGGACAGTGGACCTATGGCTACACCTTC
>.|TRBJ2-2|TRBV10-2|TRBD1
CASSPGTGLLTGELFF
TGCGCCAGCAGCCCCGGGACAGGTCTGCTGACCGGGGAGCTGTTTTTT
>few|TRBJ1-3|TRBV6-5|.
CASSYGAFGNTIYF
TGTGCCAGCAGTTACGGGGCGTTTGGAAACACCATATATTTT
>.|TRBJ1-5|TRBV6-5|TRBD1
CASSRGQGAYEPQHF
TGTGCCAGCAGTAGGGGACAGGGGGCTTATGAGCCCCAGCATTTT
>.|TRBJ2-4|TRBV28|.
CASSFDGPRDIQYF
TGTGCCAGCAGTTTTGATGGGCCCAGGGACATTCAGTACTTC
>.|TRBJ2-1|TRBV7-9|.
CASSLDTSYNEQFF
TGTGCCAGCAGCCTTGACACCTCCTACAATGAGCAGTTCTTC
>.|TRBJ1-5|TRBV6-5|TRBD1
CASRGQVGQPQHF
TGTGCCAGCAGGGGACAGGTGGGTCAGCCCCAGCATTTT
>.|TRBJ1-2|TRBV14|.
CASSQPGQNYGYTF
TGTGCCAGCAGCCAACCCGGACAGAACTATGGCTACACCTTC
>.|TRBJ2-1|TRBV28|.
CASRETGDSYNEQFF
TGTGCCAGCAGGGAGACGGGGGATTCATACAATGAGCAGTTCTTC
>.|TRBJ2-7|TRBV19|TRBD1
CASSMAGGPYEQYF
TGTGCCAGTAGTATGGCAGGGGGCCCCTACGAGCAGTACTTC
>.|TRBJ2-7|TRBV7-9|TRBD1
CASTASGTDFYEQYF
TGTGCCAGCACCGCTTCCGGGACAGACTTTTACGAGCAGTACTTC
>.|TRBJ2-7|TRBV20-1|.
CSALRLEQYF
TGCAGTGCTCTCCGACTAGAGCAGTACTTC